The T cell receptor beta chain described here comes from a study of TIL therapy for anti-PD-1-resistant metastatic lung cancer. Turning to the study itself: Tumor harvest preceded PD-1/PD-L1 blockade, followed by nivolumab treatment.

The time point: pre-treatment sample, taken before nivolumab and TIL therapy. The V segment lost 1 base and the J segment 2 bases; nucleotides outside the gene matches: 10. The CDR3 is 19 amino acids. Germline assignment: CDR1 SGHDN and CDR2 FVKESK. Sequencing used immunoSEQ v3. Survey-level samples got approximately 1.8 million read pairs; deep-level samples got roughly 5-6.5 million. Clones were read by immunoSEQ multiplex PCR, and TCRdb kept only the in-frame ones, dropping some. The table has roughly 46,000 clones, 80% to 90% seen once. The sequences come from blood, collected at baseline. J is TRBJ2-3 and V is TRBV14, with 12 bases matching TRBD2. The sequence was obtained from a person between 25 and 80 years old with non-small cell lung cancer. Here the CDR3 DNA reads TGTGCCAGCAGCCAAGTGACTAGCGGGAGTAGTTGGGCCACAGATACGCAGTATTTT. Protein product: CASSQVTSGSSWATDTQYF.